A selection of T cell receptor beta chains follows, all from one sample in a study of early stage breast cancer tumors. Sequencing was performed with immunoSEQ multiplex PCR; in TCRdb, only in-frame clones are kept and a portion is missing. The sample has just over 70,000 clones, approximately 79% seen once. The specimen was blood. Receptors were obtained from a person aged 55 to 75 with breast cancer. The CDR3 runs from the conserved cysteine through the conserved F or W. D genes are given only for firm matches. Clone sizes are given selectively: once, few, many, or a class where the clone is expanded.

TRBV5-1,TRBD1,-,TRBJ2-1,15,TGCGCCAGCAGCGCTCGGACAGGGGGTTGGAATGAGCAGTTCTTC,CASSARTGGWNEQFF
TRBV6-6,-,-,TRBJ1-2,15,TGTGCCAGCAGTTACTCGGGAGGGGCAGAATATGGCTACACCTTC,CASSYSGGAEYGYTF
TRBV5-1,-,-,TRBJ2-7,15,TGCGCCAGCAGCTTGTCCTTTGGACCAACCTACGAGCAGTACTTC,CASSLSFGPTYEQYF
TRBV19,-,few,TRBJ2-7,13,TGTGCCAGTAGTCCCCGTCGGGGCTACGAGCAGTACTTC,CASSPRRGYEQYF
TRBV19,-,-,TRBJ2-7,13,TGTGCCAGTAGTATAGCGGGAGCCTACGAGCAGTACTTC,CASSIAGAYEQYF
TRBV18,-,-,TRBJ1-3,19,TGTGCCAGCTCACCCTCAGCCGTACGTGGGCAAGTCTCTGGAAACACCATATATTTT,CASSPSAVRGQVSGNTIYF
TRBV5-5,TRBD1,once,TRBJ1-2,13,TGTGCCAGCAGCTCGGACAGGCCCAAGGGCTACACCTTC,CASSSDRPKGYTF
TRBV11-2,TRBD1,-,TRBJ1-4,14,TGTGCCAGCAGCCCTCCAGGACAGGGAGAAAAACTGTTTTTT,CASSPPGQGEKLFF
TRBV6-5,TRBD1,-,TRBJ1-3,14,TGTGCCAGCAGTACAGGAGGGGGCGGAAACACCATATATTTT,CASSTGGGGNTIYF
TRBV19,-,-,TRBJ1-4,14,TGTGCCAGTAGTATTGTTGGGGGACTTGAAAAACTGTTTTTT,CASSIVGGLEKLFF
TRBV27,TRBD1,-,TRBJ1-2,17,TGTGCCAGCAGTTTCAGACAGGGGGCAGGGTCTAACTATGGCTACACCTTC,CASSFRQGAGSNYGYTF
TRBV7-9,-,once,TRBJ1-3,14,TGTGCCAGCAGCTCACGGGGTCCTGGAAACACCATATATTTT,CASSSRGPGNTIYF
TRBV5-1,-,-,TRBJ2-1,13,TGCGCCAGCAGCTTGGCTGACTACAATGAGCAGTTCTTC,CASSLADYNEQFF
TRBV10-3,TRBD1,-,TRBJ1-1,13,TGTGCCATCAGTGATGACAGGGGGCGGGAAGCTTTCTTT,CAISDDRGREAFF
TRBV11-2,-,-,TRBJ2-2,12,TGTGCCAGCAGCACGGGACCCAGGGAGCTGTTTTTT,CASSTGPRELFF
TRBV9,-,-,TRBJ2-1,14,TGTGCCAGCAGCGGTCGGACATTTTTCGATGAGCAGTTCTTC,CASSGRTFFDEQFF
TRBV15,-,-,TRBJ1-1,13,TGTGCCACCAGCGTCCGGCGACTCGCTGAAGCTTTCTTT,CATSVRRLAEAFF
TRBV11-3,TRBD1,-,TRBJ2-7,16,TGTGCCAGCAGCTTAGACCTCGGACAGGTAGACTACGAGCAGTACTTC,CASSLDLGQVDYEQYF